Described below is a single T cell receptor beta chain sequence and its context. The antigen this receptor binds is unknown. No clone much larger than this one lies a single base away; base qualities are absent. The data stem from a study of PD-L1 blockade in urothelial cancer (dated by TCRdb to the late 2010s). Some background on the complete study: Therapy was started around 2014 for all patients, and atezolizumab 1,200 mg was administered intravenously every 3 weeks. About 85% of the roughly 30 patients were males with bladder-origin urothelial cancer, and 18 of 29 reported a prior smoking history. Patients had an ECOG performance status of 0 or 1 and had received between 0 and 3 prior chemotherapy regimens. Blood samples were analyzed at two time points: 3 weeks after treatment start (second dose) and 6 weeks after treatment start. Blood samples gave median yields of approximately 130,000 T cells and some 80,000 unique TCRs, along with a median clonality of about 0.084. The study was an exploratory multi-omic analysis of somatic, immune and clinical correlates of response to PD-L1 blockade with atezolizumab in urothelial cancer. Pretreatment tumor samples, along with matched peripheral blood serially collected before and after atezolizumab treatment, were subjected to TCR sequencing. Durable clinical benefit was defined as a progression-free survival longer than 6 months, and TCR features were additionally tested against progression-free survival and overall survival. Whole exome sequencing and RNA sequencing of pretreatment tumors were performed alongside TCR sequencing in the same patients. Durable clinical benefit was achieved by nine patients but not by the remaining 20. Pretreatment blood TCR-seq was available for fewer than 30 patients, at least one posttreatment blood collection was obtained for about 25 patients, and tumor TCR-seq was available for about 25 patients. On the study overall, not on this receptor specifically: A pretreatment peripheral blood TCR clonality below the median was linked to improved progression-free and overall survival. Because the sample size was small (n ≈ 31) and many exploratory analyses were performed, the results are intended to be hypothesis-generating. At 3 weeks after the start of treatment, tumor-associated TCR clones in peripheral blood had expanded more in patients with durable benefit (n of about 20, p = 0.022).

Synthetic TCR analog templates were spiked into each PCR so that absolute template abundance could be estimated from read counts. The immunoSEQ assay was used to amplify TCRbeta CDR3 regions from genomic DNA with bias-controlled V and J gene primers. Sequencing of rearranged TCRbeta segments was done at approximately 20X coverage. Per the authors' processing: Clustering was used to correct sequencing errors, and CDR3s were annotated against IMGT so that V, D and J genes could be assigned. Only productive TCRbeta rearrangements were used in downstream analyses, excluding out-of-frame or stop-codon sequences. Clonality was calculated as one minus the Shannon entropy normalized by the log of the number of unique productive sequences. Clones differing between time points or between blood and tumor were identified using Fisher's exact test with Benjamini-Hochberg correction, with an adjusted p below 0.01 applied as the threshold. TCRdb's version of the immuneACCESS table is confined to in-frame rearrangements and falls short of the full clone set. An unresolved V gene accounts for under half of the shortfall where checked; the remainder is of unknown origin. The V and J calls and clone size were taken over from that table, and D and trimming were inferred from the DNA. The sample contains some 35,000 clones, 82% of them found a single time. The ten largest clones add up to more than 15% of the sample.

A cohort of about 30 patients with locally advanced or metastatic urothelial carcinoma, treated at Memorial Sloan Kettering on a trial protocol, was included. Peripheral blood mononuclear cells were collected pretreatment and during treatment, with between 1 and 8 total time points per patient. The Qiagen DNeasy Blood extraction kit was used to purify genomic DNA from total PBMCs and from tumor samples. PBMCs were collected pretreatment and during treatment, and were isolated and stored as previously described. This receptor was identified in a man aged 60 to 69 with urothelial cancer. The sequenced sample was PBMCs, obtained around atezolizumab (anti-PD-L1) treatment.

This receptor carries the CDR3 CASSMWTANTEAFF. The DNA sequence is TGTGCCAGTAGTATGTGGACAGCGAACACTGAAGCTTTCTTT. The rearrangement joined TRBV19 to TRBJ1-1; the best D guess is TRBD1, with 6 bases matching. The CDR3 has 14 amino acids, counting the end cysteine and phenylalanine. The DNA shown is the 42-base CDR3, in frame from base 1. CDR1 and CDR2, per the germline V gene (reference sequence), are LNHDA and SQIVND. The V end loses 3 bases and the J end loses 1 base, and a stretch of 9 bases separates them.